This T cell receptor (beta chain) was identified during a study of PD-L1 blockade in urothelial cancer. Study background: Analysis of blood occurred 3 weeks (second dose) and 6 weeks after treatment start.

Germline V gene lookup returns CDR1 SGHTA and CDR2 FQGNSA. The CDR3 consists of 15 residues. V lost 1 base and J lost 4, with 12 bases in between. With regard to this clone: Its antigen remains unidentified.

Data came from immunoSEQ multiplex PCR; TCRdb stores just in-frame clones and leaves some out. The top ten clones hold 3% to 4% of a sample with over 100,000 clones, roughly 90% of them seen once. Study-level findings and limits: The study found that durable-benefit patients expanded tumor-associated blood clones more at 3 weeks. Better progression-free and overall survival followed lower pretreatment blood clonality.

The time point was: peripheral blood 6 weeks after treatment start. The patients had locally advanced or metastatic urothelial carcinoma. The source is a man aged 60 to 75 with urothelial cancer. V and J are TRBV7-2 and TRBJ2-3; D is unresolved. This specimen was PBMCs, taken around atezolizumab (anti-PD-L1) treatment. CDR3 residues: CASSLVLFRADTQYF. The CDR3, as DNA: TGTGCCAGCAGCTTAGTGTTATTCCGGGCAGATACGCAGTATTTT.